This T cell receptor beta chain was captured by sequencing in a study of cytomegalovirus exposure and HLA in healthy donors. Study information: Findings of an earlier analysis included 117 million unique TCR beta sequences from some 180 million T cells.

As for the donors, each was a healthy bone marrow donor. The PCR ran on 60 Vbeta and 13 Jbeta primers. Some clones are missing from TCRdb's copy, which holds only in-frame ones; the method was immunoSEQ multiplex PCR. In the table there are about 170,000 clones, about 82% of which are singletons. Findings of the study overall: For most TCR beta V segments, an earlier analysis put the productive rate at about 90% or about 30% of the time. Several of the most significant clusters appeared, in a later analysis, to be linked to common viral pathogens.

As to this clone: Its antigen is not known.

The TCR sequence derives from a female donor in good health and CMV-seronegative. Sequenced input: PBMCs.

In DNA, the CDR3 is TGTGCCAGCAGTAGGGGGGGAGGGCCCAGTCAGCCCCAGCATTTT. As protein: CASSRGGGPSQPQHF. The chain uses TRBV6-5 and TRBJ1-5; perhaps TRBD1 as D (6 bases). The CDR3 has 15 residues. Trimming removed 5 bases from V and 6 bases from J, with 17 bases in between. CDR1 and CDR2 (germline): MNHEY, SVGAGI.